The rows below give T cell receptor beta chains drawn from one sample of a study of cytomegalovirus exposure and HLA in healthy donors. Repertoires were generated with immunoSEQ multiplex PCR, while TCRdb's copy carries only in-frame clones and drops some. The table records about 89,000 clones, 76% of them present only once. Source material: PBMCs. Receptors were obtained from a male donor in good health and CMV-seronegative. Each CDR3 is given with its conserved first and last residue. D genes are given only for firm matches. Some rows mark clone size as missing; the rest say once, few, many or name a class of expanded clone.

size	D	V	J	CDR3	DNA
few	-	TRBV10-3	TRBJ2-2	CAISETGFVGELFF	TGTGCCATCAGTGAAACGGGGTTCGTCGGGGAGCTGTTTTTT
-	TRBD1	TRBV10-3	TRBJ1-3	CAIQGAGNTIYF	TGTGCCATACAGGGGGCTGGAAACACCATATATTTT
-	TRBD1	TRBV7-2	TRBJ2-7	CASSPNRGSYEQYF	TGTGCCAGCAGCCCCAACAGGGGATCCTACGAGCAGTACTTC
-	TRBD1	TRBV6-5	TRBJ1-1	CASSYSGTVNTEAFF	TGTGCCAGCAGTTACAGTGGGACAGTGAACACTGAAGCTTTCTTT
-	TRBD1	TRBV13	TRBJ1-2	CASSYNPGTGGVGYTF	TGTGCCAGCAGCTACAACCCCGGGACAGGTGGGGTTGGCTACACCTTC
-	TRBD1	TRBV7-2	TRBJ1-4	CASSFGDSLNEKLFF	TGTGCCAGCAGCTTCGGGGACAGCCTAAATGAAAAACTGTTTTTT
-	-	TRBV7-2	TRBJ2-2	CASSLVAGASGELFF	TGTGCCAGCAGCTTAGTCGCTGGGGCGAGCGGGGAGCTGTTTTTT
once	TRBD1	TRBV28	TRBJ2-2	CASSLSDRVAGELFF	TGTGCCAGCAGTTTATCCGACAGGGTCGCCGGGGAGCTGTTTTTT
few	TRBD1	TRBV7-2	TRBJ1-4	CASSLTGAGEKLFF	TGTGCCAGCAGTTTAACAGGGGCGGGTGAAAAACTGTTTTTT
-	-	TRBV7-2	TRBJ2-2	CASSSGTRLNTGELFF	TGTGCCAGCAGCTCCGGGACACGACTGAACACCGGGGAGCTGTTTTTT
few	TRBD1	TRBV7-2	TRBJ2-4	CASSLMKGATKNIQYF	TGTGCCAGCAGCTTAATGAAGGGGGCTACCAAAAACATTCAGTACTTC
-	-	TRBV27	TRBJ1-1	CASSLSRNTEAFF	TGTGCCAGCAGTTTATCCAGGAACACTGAAGCTTTCTTT
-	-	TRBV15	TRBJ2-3	CATSRGAGPQYF	TGTGCCACCAGCAGAGGGGCAGGGCCGCAGTATTTT
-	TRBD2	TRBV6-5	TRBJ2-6	CASRAGTGANVLTF	TGTGCCAGCAGAGCGGGGACCGGGGCCAACGTCCTGACTTTC
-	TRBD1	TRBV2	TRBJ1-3	CASTKLTWGQGVSGNTIYF	TGTGCCAGCACCAAACTTACCTGGGGACAGGGGGTTTCAGGAAACACCATATATTTT
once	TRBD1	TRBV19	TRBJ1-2	CASSGHIQGPNYGYTF	TGTGCCAGTAGTGGCCATATACAGGGGCCTAACTATGGCTACACCTTC
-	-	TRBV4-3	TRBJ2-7	CASSQNRNKNRGFSYEQYF	TGCGCCAGCAGCCAAAACCGAAATAAAAATAGGGGGTTCTCCTACGAGCAGTACTTC
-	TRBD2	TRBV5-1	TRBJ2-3	CASSIRLAGSTDTQYF	TGCGCCAGCAGCATTCGACTAGCGGGGAGCACAGATACGCAGTATTTT
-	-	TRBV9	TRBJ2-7	CASSVGQATYEQYF	TGTGCCAGCAGCGTAGGTCAGGCCACCTACGAGCAGTACTTC
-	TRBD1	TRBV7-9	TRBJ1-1	CASSPDRAAFF	TGTGCCAGCAGCCCGGACAGGGCAGCTTTCTTT
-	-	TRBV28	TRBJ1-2	CASSPGSNYGYTF	TGTGCCAGCAGCCCGGGGTCTAACTATGGCTACACCTTC
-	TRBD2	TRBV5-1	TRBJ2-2	CASSPLAGSRVGELFF	TGCGCCAGCAGCCCCCTAGCGGGGAGTAGGGTCGGGGAGCTGTTTTTT
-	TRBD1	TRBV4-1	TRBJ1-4	CASSQGQGTNEKLFF	TGCGCCAGCAGCCAAGGACAGGGAACTAATGAAAAACTGTTTTTT
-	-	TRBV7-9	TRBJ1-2	CASSLPPQGAEGYTF	TGTGCCAGCAGCTTACCCCCACAGGGAGCGGAAGGCTACACCTTC
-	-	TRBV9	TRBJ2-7	CASSVLPGTYEQYF	TGTGCCAGCAGCGTACTACCGGGGACCTACGAGCAGTACTTC
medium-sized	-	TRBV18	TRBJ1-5	CASSTGGNQPQHF	TGTGCCAGCTCAACCGGGGGGAATCAGCCCCAGCATTTT
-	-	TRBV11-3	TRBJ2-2	CASSPIGSNTGELFF	TGTGCCAGCAGCCCAATAGGGAGTAACACCGGGGAGCTGTTTTTT
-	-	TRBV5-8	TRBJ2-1	CASSLPEFKFF	TGTGCCAGCAGCTTGCCTGAGTTTAAGTTCTTC
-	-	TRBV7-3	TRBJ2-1	CASSLLRSPNEQFF	TGTGCCAGCAGCCTCCTACGCTCACCCAATGAGCAGTTCTTC
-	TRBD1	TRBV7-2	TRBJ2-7	CASSLRTGGYEQYF	TGTGCCAGCAGCCTCCGGACAGGGGGTTACGAGCAGTACTTC
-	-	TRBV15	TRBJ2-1	CATSRELLAINNEQFF	TGTGCCACCAGCAGAGAGTTGCTAGCCATCAACAATGAGCAGTTCTTC
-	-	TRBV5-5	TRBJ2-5	CASSLGVGGTVKETQYF	TGTGCCAGCAGCTTGGGAGTTGGCGGGACAGTGAAAGAGACCCAGTACTTC
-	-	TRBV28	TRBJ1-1	CVGRPTGMNTEAFF	TGTGTGGGCCGCCCCACGGGAATGAACACTGAAGCTTTCTTT
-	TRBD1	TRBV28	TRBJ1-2	CASSSQTGSNYGYTF	TGTGCCAGCAGTTCCCAGACAGGGAGTAACTATGGCTACACCTTC
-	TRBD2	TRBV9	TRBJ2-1	CASSADGGGYNEQFF	TGTGCCAGCAGTGCGGACGGGGGGGGTTACAATGAGCAGTTCTTC
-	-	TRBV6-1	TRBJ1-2	CASSQGYGYTF	TGTGCCAGCAGCCAGGGGTATGGCTACACCTTC
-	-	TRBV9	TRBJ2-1	CASSTGRVHEQFF	TGTGCCAGCAGCACCGGGCGGGTCCATGAGCAGTTCTTC
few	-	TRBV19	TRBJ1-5	CASSTPGTRGQPQHF	TGTGCCAGTAGTACCCCCGGGACAAGGGGTCAGCCCCAGCATTTT
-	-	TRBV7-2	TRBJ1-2	CASSSSVAFSNYGYTF	TGTGCCAGCAGCTCCTCCGTGGCCTTTTCTAACTATGGCTACACCTTC
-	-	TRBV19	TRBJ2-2	CASRSQGSTGELFF	TGTGCCAGTAGATCACAGGGTAGCACCGGGGAGCTGTTTTTT
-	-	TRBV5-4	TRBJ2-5	CASSGGGVKQETQYF	TGTGCCAGCAGCGGGGGGGGCGTAAAACAAGAGACCCAGTACTTC